This is a list of T cell receptor beta chains from one sample in a study of Ad26.COV2.S vaccination and SARS-CoV-2 variants. Data came from immunoSEQ multiplex PCR; TCRdb stores just in-frame clones and leaves some out. The table has a few hundred thousand clones, 88% seen once; the top ten hold 3.6%. The material was peripheral blood, obtained in a trial of Ad26.COV2.S vaccine versus placebo. All receptors derive from a person aged 18-60 years who received the Ad26.COV2.S COVID-19 vaccine or a placebo. The CDR3 runs from the conserved cysteine through the conserved F or W. Each record gives: V gene, J gene, CDR3 protein.

V: TRBV7-9
J: TRBJ2-5
CDR3: CASTRIGLQETQYF

V: TRBV18
J: TRBJ2-2
CDR3: CASSPGQGRTGELFF

V: TRBV2
J: TRBJ1-5
CDR3: CASTRGDSNQPQHF

V: TRBV24-1
J: TRBJ2-2
CDR3: CATSGGRTGELFF

V: TRBV3-1/TRBV3-2
J: TRBJ2-6
CDR3: CASSRLFAPNGANVLTF

V: TRBV7-2
J: TRBJ2-7
CDR3: CASSLVSSGGAREQYF

V: TRBV5-4
J: TRBJ2-3
CDR3: CASSLGGADTQYF

V: TRBV7-9
J: TRBJ1-1
CDR3: CAGRQSEGSEAFF

V: TRBV27
J: TRBJ2-7
CDR3: CASRRQVNYEQYF

V: TRBV6-5
J: TRBJ2-7
CDR3: CASSQLAGASYEQYF

V: TRBV28
J: TRBJ2-5
CDR3: CATPPDGSWWETQYF

V: TRBV11-2
J: TRBJ2-3
CDR3: CASRLAGGRTDTQYF

V: TRBV7-9
J: TRBJ1-2
CDR3: CASSPGTDHGYTF

V: TRBV7-3
J: TRBJ1-2
CDR3: CASSLTGDRAGYTF

V: TRBV5-5
J: TRBJ1-2
CDR3: CASSLDGANYGYTF

V: TRBV6-5
J: TRBJ1-5
CDR3: CASSYSTGPDQPQHF

V: TRBV19
J: TRBJ2-1
CDR3: CASRRQQGDEQFF

V: TRBV2
J: TRBJ2-1
CDR3: CASRLQGSSYNEQFF

V: TRBV18
J: TRBJ1-1
CDR3: CASSQGGTEAFF

V: TRBV24-1
J: TRBJ2-2
CDR3: CATGPGQGFGGELFF

V: TRBV15
J: TRBJ2-1
CDR3: CATRVRGNYNEQFF

V: TRBV27
J: TRBJ1-6
CDR3: CASSYLGQGRNSPLHF

V: TRBV3-1/TRBV3-2
J: TRBJ1-3
CDR3: CASSQTGFSGNTIYF

V: TRBV19
J: TRBJ2-7
CDR3: CASSTDRDTGSYEQYF

V: TRBV28
J: TRBJ1-2
CDR3: CASSPGRGDGYTF

V: TRBV6-2/TRBV6-3
J: TRBJ2-2
CDR3: CASSYSSWAGELFF

V: TRBV4-1
J: TRBJ1-2
CDR3: CASSQVGPGSVDYGYTF

V: TRBV21-1
J: TRBJ1-2
CDR3: CASNGGNYGYTF

V: TRBV30
J: TRBJ2-4
CDR3: CAWSFGGLAKNIQYF

V: TRBV30
J: TRBJ2-3
CDR3: CAWENLLLSPYTQYF

V: TRBV2
J: TRBJ2-1
CDR3: CASSEVPVYENEQFF

V: TRBV21-1
J: TRBJ1-3
CDR3: CASSRSPTGNTIYF

V: TRBV7-9
J: TRBJ2-7
CDR3: CASSDRQDSTYEQYF

V: TRBV6-5
J: TRBJ2-7
CDR3: CASSYLIQGSSYEQYF

V: TRBV2
J: TRBJ2-5
CDR3: CASSEQRWETQYF

V: TRBV7-3
J: TRBJ2-2
CDR3: CASSSPGAGGLMAGELFF

V: TRBV2
J: TRBJ2-1
CDR3: CASSERAGSYNEQFF

V: TRBV4-1
J: TRBJ1-1
CDR3: CASSQDPTGPAFF

V: TRBV14
J: TRBJ1-3
CDR3: CASSLQRTFQRNIIYF

V: TRBV11-2
J: TRBJ1-6
CDR3: CASSLGGYNSPLHF

V: TRBV11-2
J: TRBJ2-2
CDR3: CASSRRTFANTGELFF

V: TRBV7-6
J: TRBJ2-7
CDR3: CASTRGTGGSYEQYF

V: TRBV27
J: TRBJ2-1
CDR3: CASSLSGTGSNEQFF

V: TRBV5-1
J: TRBJ2-7
CDR3: CASSLVVGLSYEQYF

V: TRBV2
J: TRBJ2-7
CDR3: CASSDTIGSSYEQYF

V: TRBV2
J: TRBJ1-1
CDR3: CASRLDRDTEAFF

V: TRBV29-1
J: TRBJ2-7
CDR3: CSVLWANYEQYF

V: TRBV9
J: TRBJ2-7
CDR3: CASSARLAGGPEQYF

V: TRBV12-3/TRBV12-4
J: TRBJ2-5
CDR3: CASSRGTEETQYF

V: TRBV11-2
J: TRBJ2-3
CDR3: CASSVYRSADTQYF

V: TRBV5-1
J: TRBJ1-6
CDR3: CASSQGDYNSPLHF

V: TRBV27
J: TRBJ1-2
CDR3: CASRGDSYGYTF

V: TRBV30
J: TRBJ2-6
CDR3: CAWGIGGANVLTF